This TCR beta chain was sequenced for a study of blood T cell repertoires in COVID-19. The CDR3 is made up of 15 amino acids. CDR1 and CDR2 (germline): KGHSH, LQKENI. The germline V and J ends were trimmed by 6 bases and 7 bases, with 18 bases remaining between them. Enrollees, about 18 to 89 years old, lived in fewer than 25 US areas. The study assigned cohorts using participant-reported clinical history. As handled by the study authors: Amplification of reference gene primers provided the estimated nucleated cell counts. Measured with immunoSEQ multiplex PCR; TCRdb has only the in-frame clones, and not every one. D and trimming come from the DNA, and the V and J calls and clone size come from that table. The repertoire holds some 320,000 clones, with over 75% as singletons.

The TCR comes from a woman under 40 who had recovered from COVID-19. The chain uses TRBV18 and TRBJ2-2; no clear D. The sample consisted of PBMCs or T cells enriched from blood (not recorded which). This chain's CDR3 is CASSPNQEDIGELFF. The CDR3 nucleotides read TGTGCCAGCTCGCCCAACCAGGAAGATATCGGGGAGCTGTTTTTT.